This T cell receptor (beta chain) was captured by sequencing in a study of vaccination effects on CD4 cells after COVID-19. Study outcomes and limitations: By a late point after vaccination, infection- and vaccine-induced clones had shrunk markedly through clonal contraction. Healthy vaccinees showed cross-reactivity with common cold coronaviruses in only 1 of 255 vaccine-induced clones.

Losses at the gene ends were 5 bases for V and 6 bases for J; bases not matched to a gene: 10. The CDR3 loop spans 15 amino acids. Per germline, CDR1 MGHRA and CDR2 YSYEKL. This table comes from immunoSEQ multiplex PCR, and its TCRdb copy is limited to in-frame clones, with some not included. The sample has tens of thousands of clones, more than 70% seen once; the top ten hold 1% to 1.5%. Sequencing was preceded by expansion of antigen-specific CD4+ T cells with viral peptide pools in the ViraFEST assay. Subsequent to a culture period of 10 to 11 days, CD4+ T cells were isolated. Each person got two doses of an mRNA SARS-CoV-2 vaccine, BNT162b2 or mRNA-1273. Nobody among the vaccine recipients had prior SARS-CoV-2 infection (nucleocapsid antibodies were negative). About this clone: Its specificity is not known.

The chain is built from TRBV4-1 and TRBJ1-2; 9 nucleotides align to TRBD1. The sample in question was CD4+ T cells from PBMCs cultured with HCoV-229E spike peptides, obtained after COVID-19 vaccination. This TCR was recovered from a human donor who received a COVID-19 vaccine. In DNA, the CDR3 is TGCGCCAGCAGCTACCGGGACAGGGAGAATGATGGCTACACCTTC. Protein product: CASSYRDRENDGYTF.